A selection of T cell receptor beta chains follows, all from one sample in a study of PD-1 blockade in classical Hodgkin lymphoma. Sequenced by immunoSEQ multiplex PCR; TCRdb stores in-frame clones only, minus some. The sample includes about 35,000 clones, around 89% of them seen just once. Sequencing was done on a sample of CD4+ T cells from blood. The source of these receptors is a human donor with classical Hodgkin lymphoma. CDR3s include the opening cysteine and the closing phenylalanine or tryptophan. Each record gives: D gene, J gene, clone size, CDR3 length, V gene, CDR3 protein, CDR3 DNA. A D gene is named only where the DNA matches it firmly. Clone size is not always given. Where it is, it says once, few, many or a class for expanded clones.

>TRBD1|TRBJ1-1|.|14|TRBV28
CASRGGRMNTEAFF
TGTGCCAGCAGAGGGGGCCGGATGAACACTGAAGCTTTCTTT
>TRBD1|TRBJ2-5|.|15|TRBV19
CASRIIGDRQETQYF
TGTGCCAGTAGGATTATTGGGGACAGGCAAGAGACCCAGTACTTC
>.|TRBJ1-5|.|12|TRBV28
CASSLLEEPQHF
TGTGCCAGCAGTTTATTGGAGGAGCCCCAGCATTTT
>.|TRBJ1-6|.|14|TRBV5-4
CASSLIQGNSPLHF
TGTGCCAGCAGCTTAATACAGGGTAATTCACCCCTCCACTTT
>TRBD1|TRBJ2-1|.|12|TRBV4-3
CASSGQGSEQFF
TGCGCCAGCAGCGGACAGGGTTCTGAGCAGTTCTTC
>.|TRBJ1-1|.|13|TRBV7-9
CASSLPGWTEAFF
TGTGCCAGCAGCTTACCAGGTTGGACTGAAGCTTTCTTT
>.|TRBJ2-6|.|18|TRBV9
CASSRTIINTMGANVLTF
TGTGCCAGCAGTCGGACCATAATAAATACTATGGGGGCCAACGTCCTGACTTTC
>.|TRBJ2-2|.|12|TRBV9
CASSRVGGELFF
TGTGCCAGCAGCCGAGTGGGCGGGGAGCTGTTTTTT
>TRBD2|TRBJ2-6|.|17|TRBV18
CASSPPGGLRGANVLTF
TGTGCCAGCTCACCCCCGGGAGGACTTAGAGGGGCCAACGTCCTGACTTTC
>.|TRBJ1-5|once|17|TRBV4-3
CASSQDLGGRGNQPQHF
TGCGCCAGCAGCCAAGATTTGGGGGGACGGGGCAATCAGCCCCAGCATTTT
>.|TRBJ2-1|.|16|TRBV7-8
CASSPAVLGPYNEQFF
TGTGCCAGCAGCCCCGCGGTCCTCGGCCCCTACAATGAGCAGTTCTTC
>.|TRBJ1-2|.|15|TRBV18
CASSPTGRTNYGYTF
TGTGCCAGCTCACCAACCGGCAGGACTAACTATGGCTACACCTTC
>.|TRBJ1-6|.|15|TRBV6-5
CASSPSGQPNSPLHF
TGTGCCAGCAGTCCCTCCGGACAGCCTAATTCACCCCTCCACTTT
>.|TRBJ2-1|.|11|TRBV7-2
CASSRGYEQFF
TGTGCCAGCTCCCGGGGTTATGAGCAGTTCTTC
>TRBD1|TRBJ2-7|.|13|TRBV6-6
CASRRQGLTEQYF
TGTGCCAGCAGGAGACAGGGGCTGACCGAGCAGTACTTC
>.|TRBJ1-1|.|14|TRBV5-4
CASRTLDGNTEAFF
TGTGCCAGCAGGACTCTGGACGGGAACACTGAAGCTTTCTTT
>TRBD1|TRBJ1-1|.|14|TRBV10-3
CATTPLGQGTEAFF
TGTGCCACTACTCCATTGGGACAGGGGACTGAAGCTTTCTTT
>TRBD1|TRBJ1-2|few|14|TRBV2
CASSGQGAAYGYTF
TGTGCCAGCAGTGGACAGGGGGCGGCCTATGGCTACACCTTC
>.|TRBJ1-5|.|14|TRBV6-1
CASIIRARDQPQHF
TGTGCCAGCATTATAAGGGCGAGGGATCAGCCCCAGCATTTT
>TRBD1|TRBJ2-5|few|13|TRBV7-9
CASSRTGGETQYF
TGTGCCAGCAGCCGGACAGGGGGGGAGACCCAGTACTTC
>TRBD1|TRBJ1-1|.|14|TRBV5-1
CASCLTGRGTEAFF
TGCGCCAGCTGTTTGACAGGGCGAGGAACTGAAGCTTTCTTT
>.|TRBJ1-3|.|15|TRBV15
CATGRRLSSGNTIYF
TGTGCCACGGGCCGCAGGCTCAGCTCTGGAAACACCATATATTTT
>TRBD2|TRBJ2-7|.|14|TRBV28
CATSGTSGTYEQYF
TGTGCCACCTCAGGGACTAGCGGAACCTACGAGCAGTACTTC
>.|TRBJ1-4|.|14|TRBV11-1
CASSLMEYNEKLFF
TGTGCCAGCAGCTTGATGGAGTATAATGAAAAACTGTTTTTT
>TRBD2|TRBJ2-3|.|13|TRBV10-3
CAIRGLVGGTQYF
TGTGCCATCAGGGGACTAGTCGGGGGGACGCAGTATTTT
>.|TRBJ2-5|.|11|TRBV5-6
CASSFEETQYF
TGTGCCAGCAGCTTTGAAGAGACCCAGTACTTC
>.|TRBJ1-4|.|11|TRBV2
CASAFHEKLFF
TGTGCCAGCGCTTTTCATGAAAAACTGTTTTTT
>.|TRBJ1-3|.|17|TRBV14
CASSLRGVEWSGNTIYF
TGTGCCAGCAGCCTCCGGGGGGTCGAATGGAGTGGAAACACCATATATTTT
>.|TRBJ1-1|.|13|TRBV5-5
CASRQNQGSEAFF
TGTGCCAGCAGGCAGAACCAGGGATCTGAAGCTTTCTTT
>.|TRBJ1-3|once|15|TRBV9
CASSVSSFSGNTIYF
TGTGCCAGCAGCGTATCAAGCTTCTCTGGAAACACCATATATTTT
>TRBD1|TRBJ2-1|.|14|TRBV6-5
CASSFGQGNDEQFF
TGTGCCAGCAGCTTTGGACAGGGTAACGATGAGCAGTTCTTC
>TRBD2|TRBJ2-7|.|17|TRBV10-3
CAISESKPGAGVYEQYF
TGTGCCATCAGTGAGTCTAAACCTGGCGCGGGAGTCTACGAGCAGTACTTC
>TRBD2|TRBJ2-5|.|14|TRBV6-5
CATGRASGGETQYF
TGTGCCACCGGACGAGCTAGCGGGGGAGAGACCCAGTACTTC
>.|TRBJ1-5|.|12|TRBV30
CAWSLWAQPQHF
TGTGCCTGGAGTTTGTGGGCCCAGCCCCAGCATTTT
>.|TRBJ1-1|.|15|TRBV4-1
CASSQEKAVKTEAFF
TGCGCCAGCAGCCAAGAAAAGGCCGTGAAGACTGAAGCTTTCTTT